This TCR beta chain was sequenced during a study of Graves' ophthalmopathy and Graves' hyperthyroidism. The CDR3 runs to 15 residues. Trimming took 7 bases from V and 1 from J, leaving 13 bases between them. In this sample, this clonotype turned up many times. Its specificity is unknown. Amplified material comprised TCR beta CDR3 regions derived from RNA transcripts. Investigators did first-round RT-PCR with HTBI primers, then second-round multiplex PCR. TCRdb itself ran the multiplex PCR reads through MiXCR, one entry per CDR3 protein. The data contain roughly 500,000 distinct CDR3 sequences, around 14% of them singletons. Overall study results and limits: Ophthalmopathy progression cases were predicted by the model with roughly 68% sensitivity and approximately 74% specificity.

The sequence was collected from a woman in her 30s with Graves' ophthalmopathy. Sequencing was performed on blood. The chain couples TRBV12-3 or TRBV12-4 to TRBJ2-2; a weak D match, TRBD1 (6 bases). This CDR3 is CASTFSGENTGELFF. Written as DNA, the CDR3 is TGTGCCAGCACTTTCTCAGGGGAGAACACCGGGGAGCTGTTTTTT.